The 25 T cell receptor beta chains below were found in one sample sequenced in a study of CD8+CD57+ T cells in acquired aplastic anemia. Both TCR beta VDJ combination and CDR3 sequence profiling were carried out. Genomic DNA was the template for this profiling. Each CDR3 protein gets one entry after TCRdb re-called the reads with MiXCR. In the table there are roughly 170,000 distinct CDR3 sequences, around 50% of which are singletons. Patients chosen for sequencing had shown CD8+CD57+ cell expansion by flow cytometry. Sequences were obtained from sorted CD4+, CD8+, or CD8+CD57+ T cells (not recorded which) from PBMCs. Receptors originate from a human donor with aplastic anemia.

This clonotype came up many times. The V call is TRBV3-1, the J call TRBJ2-5; D possibly matches TRBD1 or TRBD2 (6 bases each). V was trimmed by 4 bases and J by 5 bases, leaving 17 bases between them. CDR3 length: 15 amino acids. Germline loops: CDR1 LGHDT, CDR2 YNNKEL (reference sequence). In DNA form, the CDR3 reads TGTGCCAGCAGCCCGTGGAGGGGGGCCGAGGAGACCCAGTACTTC. Protein: CASSPWRGAEETQYF.

This clonotype occurred many times. The chain couples TRBV5-8 to TRBJ1-5; 12 bases fit TRBD1. The germline gives CDR1 SGHTS, CDR2 YDEGEE. V trimming: 5 bases; J trimming: 5 bases; junction bases outside the gene matches: 8. This CDR3 comprises 16 residues. CDR3 in DNA: TGTGCCAGCAGTTTCCCGGGACAGGGGGCCTATCAGCCCCAGCATTTT. It translates to CASSFPGQGAYQPQHF.

CDR3 region: CASRQGAGNYEQFF. Written as DNA, the CDR3 is TGCGCCAGCCGGCAGGGGGCAGGTAATTATGAGCAGTTCTTC. The V call is TRBV10-2, the J call TRBJ2-1, with 8 bases aligning to TRBD1. With V trimmed by 8 bases and J by 8 bases, 11 bases remained unmatched. Germline V gene sequence: CDR1 WSHSY, CDR2 SAAADI. This CDR3 comprises 14 residues.

This clonotype showed up just a few times. This chain connects TRBV10-1 to TRBJ2-7, with TRBD2 matching over 11 bases. The CDR3 runs 14 residues. V was clipped by 9 bases and J by 3 bases; unmatched bases: 7. Germline loops: CDR1 WNHNN, CDR2 SYGVQD (reference sequence). The CDR3 loop is CARELAGVFYEQYF. The CDR3 nucleotides are TGCGCCAGGGAACTAGCGGGGGTATTCTACGAGCAGTACTTC.

In the case of this clonotype: One end of the junction does not line up with germline, which may come from a read error. V usage is TRBV7-2 and J usage is TRBJ2-7; 8 nucleotides align to TRBD2. Germline lookup yields CDR1 SGHTA and CDR2 FQGNSA. The CDR3 consists of 15 residues. The CDR3 sequence is CASSLAPSGSYEQYF. CDR3 bases: TGTGCCAGCAGCCTAGCCCCCAGCGGGAGCTACGAGCAGTACTTC.

A few counts support this clonotype. The J gene is TRBJ2-7, the V gene TRBV4-3; D uncertain. Germline V gives CDR1 LGHNA, CDR2 YSLEER. The CDR3 is 15 amino acids. V gave up 3 bases and J gave up 2 bases, with 14 bases separating them. CDR3 protein: CASSQHDLSPYEQYF. Written as DNA, the CDR3 is TGCGCCAGCAGCCAGCACGACCTGAGCCCCTACGAGCAGTACTTC.

This clonotype was counted at least ten times. J is TRBJ1-6 and V is TRBV12-3 or TRBV12-4; D might be TRBD1 (5 bases). This CDR3 contains 13 residues. Trimming removed 4 bases at V and 6 bases at J, with 7 bases between. The CDR3 region has the DNA TGTGCCAGCAGTTCCCAGGGTAATTCACCCCTCCACTTT. Its protein is CASSSQGNSPLHF.

The sample holds many counts of this clonotype. The rearrangement links TRBV4-2 to TRBJ2-5, with a possible D match to TRBD2 (5 bases). Per germline, CDR1 LGHNA and CDR2 YNFKEQ. V was pared by 0 bases and J by 5 bases, with 13 bases between. The CDR3 contains 15 residues. The chain's CDR3 is CASSQDTQRRETQYF. The CDR3 DNA sequence: TGTGCCAGCAGCCAAGATACCCAGCGGAGGGAGACCCAGTACTTC.

The V gene is TRBV25-1, the J gene TRBJ2-7, with unresolved D. V gave up 6 bases and J gave up 2 bases, with 17 bases separating them. CDR3 length equals 15 residues. The V gene's germline CDR1 is MGHDK and CDR2 SYGVNS. For the CDR3, the DNA is TGTGCCAGCAGCGAAAGAGTTGGCTTCACCTACGAGCAGTACTTC. It encodes CASSERVGFTYEQYF.

The rearrangement links TRBV7-9 to TRBJ2-7, with TRBD2 identical over 9 bases. V dropped 7 bases and J dropped 2; count of bases not matched to a gene: 6. The CDR3 is made up of 14 amino acids. Germline V gene sequence: CDR1 SEHNR, CDR2 FQNEAQ (reference sequence). The CDR3 DNA reads as TGTGCCAGCACCTCGCGGACTAGCGCCTACGAGCAGTACTTC. Its protein product is CASTSRTSAYEQYF.

V gene TRBV2 combines with J gene TRBJ2-7; 14 bases map to TRBD2. J was trimmed by 3 bases and V by 1 base; bases with no gene match: 8. The CDR3 contains 18 residues. CDR1 SNHLY and CDR2 FYNNEI come from the germline V gene. In nucleotides, the CDR3 is TGTGCCAGCAGTGAAGACTCGGGACTAGCGGGGGAGGGCTACGAGCAGTACTTC. Translating it yields CASSEDSGLAGEGYEQYF.

The sample holds many counts of this clonotype. J is TRBJ1-6 and V is TRBV2; TRBD1 might be the D (6 bases). V dropped 4 bases and J dropped 5 bases, with 9 bases sitting between them. The length of the CDR3 is 14 residues. Germline V gene data show CDR1 as SNHLY and CDR2 as FYNNEI. Written as DNA, the CDR3 is TGTGCCAGCAGTGGAGGGGGGAATAATTCACCCCTCCACTTT. Its translation: CASSGGGNNSPLHF.

The chain couples TRBV12-3 or TRBV12-4 to TRBJ1-5, with a possible D match to TRBD1 (6 bases). This CDR3 region has 15 residues. V was trimmed by 5 bases and J by 6 bases, leaving 17 bases between them. This chain's CDR3 is CASSRTTGMGQPQHF. The CDR3 DNA reads TGTGCCAGCAGTCGAACCACAGGGATGGGTCAGCCCCAGCATTTT.

In regard to this clonotype: A read error may explain this, as a much larger clone is one base away. The chain combines TRBV6-1 with TRBJ2-7, with 8 bases identical to TRBD1. This CDR3 region has 14 residues. Germline V CDR1 and CDR2: MNHNS, SASEGT. CDR3 coding DNA: TGTGCCGGCAGTGTGGGACAGGAGTCCTACGAGCAGTACTTC. Translating gives CAGSVGQESYEQYF.

The chain links TRBV7-6 to TRBJ1-6; TRBD1 agrees at 7 bases. The CDR3 covers 14 residues. V shed 8 bases, J shed 7 bases, and the junction held 8 bases outside the gene matches. The germline gives CDR1 SGHVS, CDR2 FNYEAQ. In DNA form, the CDR3 reads TGTGCCAGCTTGGGGGACAGTCGGAATTCACCCCTCCACTTT. Its translation is CASLGDSRNSPLHF.

There are many counts of this clonotype. The chain uses TRBV5-1 and TRBJ1-1; D perhaps matches TRBD1 (5 bases). This CDR3 region has 14 residues. Germline lookup yields CDR1 SGHRS and CDR2 YFSETQ. Trimming removed 2 bases at V and 1 base at J, with 9 bases between. In nucleotides, the CDR3 is TGCGCCAGCAGCTTACAGGCTGAGAACACTGAAGCTTTCTTT. Protein product: CASSLQAENTEAFF.

Ten or more counts support this clonotype. The chain carries TRBV2 and TRBJ1-1; possibly TRBD1 for D (6 bases). The germline gives CDR1 SNHLY, CDR2 FYNNEI. CDR3 size: 13 residues. V gave up 6 bases and J gave up 2 bases, with 10 bases separating them. CDR3 loop: CASRGQPNTEAFF. CDR3 nucleotides: TGTGCCAGCAGGGGACAACCTAACACTGAAGCTTTCTTT.

The J gene is TRBJ2-3, the V gene TRBV19; 15 bases are shared with TRBD2. CDR3 length equals 18 residues. Germline CDR1 LNHDA, CDR2 SQIVND (reference sequence). The V and J ends lost 6 bases and 5 bases, in that order; junction bases with no gene match: 12. CDR3 nucleotides: TGTGCCAGTAGACCAGGGAGGACTAGCGGGGGGGCCAGAGATACGCAGTATTTT. Its protein is CASRPGRTSGGARDTQYF.

This clonotype was detected ten times or more. V is TRBV5-1 and J is TRBJ1-4, with D possibly matching TRBD1 (6 bases). V was cut by 4 bases and J by 5 bases, with 15 bases left in between. Germline CDR1 is SGHRS and CDR2 is YFSETQ. CDR3 length: 15 residues. CDR3 loop: CASSQVGQRNEKLFF. DNA for the CDR3: TGCGCCAGCAGCCAAGTGGGACAAAGGAATGAAAAACTGTTTTTT.

The genes are TRBV2 and TRBJ2-3; 7 bases map to TRBD1. Germline trimming cut 6 bases from V and 1 base from J; bases unmatched to any gene: 7. In germline, CDR1 is SNHLY, CDR2 FYNNEI. The CDR3 length is 15 residues. DNA for the CDR3: TGTGCCAGCAGCGTAGGGCAGGGGGGCACAGATACGCAGTATTTT. Residues: CASSVGQGGTDTQYF.

This rearrangement joins TRBV19 to TRBJ2-7, with 9 bases matching TRBD2. The CDR3 has 15 residues. The germline CDR1 and CDR2 sequences are LNHDA and SQIVND (reference sequence). The V segment lost 5 bases and the J segment 3 bases; nucleotides outside the gene matches: 8. CDR3 in amino acids: CASSVSGSPLYEQYF. The DNA of the CDR3 is TGTGCCAGTAGTGTTAGCGGGAGCCCTCTCTACGAGCAGTACTTC. The variable domain in full, completed from reference TRBV19 and TRBJ2-7, reads DGGITQSPKYLFRKEGQNVTLSCEQNLNHDAMYWYRQDPGQGLRLIYYSQIVNDFQKGDIAEGYSVSREKKESFPLTVTSAQKNPTAFYLCASSVSGSPLYEQYFGPGTRLTVT.

This clonotype was detected a few times. The chain couples TRBV10-3 to TRBJ1-3; D is unresolved. The V gene's germline CDR1 is ENHRY and CDR2 SYGVKD. The CDR3 runs 14 residues. V lost 3 bases and J 2 bases, leaving 8 bases between the germline ends. CDR3 coding DNA: TGTGCCATCAGTGATACGGGAACTGGAAACACCATATATTTT. Its protein is CAISDTGTGNTIYF.

This chain connects TRBV29-1 to TRBJ2-7; D unclear. This CDR3 has 11 amino acids. Between the trimmed V and J ends, which lost 4 bases and 4 bases, there was a span of 8 bases. CDR1 and CDR2 from the germline V gene are SQVTM and ANQGSEA. The CDR3 sequence is CSVVTGYEQYF. Here the CDR3 DNA reads TGCAGCGTTGTAACGGGTTACGAGCAGTACTTC.

V and J are TRBV2 and TRBJ2-3, with 12 positions matching TRBD2. Germline CDR1 is SNHLY and CDR2 is FYNNEI. CDR3 length equals 16 residues. V lost 6 bases and J lost 1; bases outside the gene matches: 5. For the CDR3, the DNA is TGTGCCAGCAGGCCCGGGACTAGCGGGCGCACAGATACGCAGTATTTT. As protein: CASRPGTSGRTDTQYF. Looking up the rest from reference TRBV2 and TRBJ2-3 gives the full variable domain: EPEVTQTPSHQVTQMGQEVILRCVPISNHLYFYWYRQILGQKVEFLVSFYNNEISEKSEIFDDQFSVERPDGSNFTLKIRSTKLEDSAMYFCASRPGTSGRTDTQYFGPGTRLTVL.

This clonotype appeared many times. The rearrangement links TRBV19 to TRBJ1-2, with D possibly matching TRBD1 (5 bases). Deletions cut 5 bases from V and 3 bases from J, with 10 bases between. The length of the CDR3 is 13 residues. Germline V gives CDR1 LNHDA, CDR2 SQIVND (reference sequence). CDR3 region: CASSQGFYYGYTF. The CDR3 nucleotides are TGTGCCAGTAGTCAGGGTTTCTACTATGGCTACACCTTC.